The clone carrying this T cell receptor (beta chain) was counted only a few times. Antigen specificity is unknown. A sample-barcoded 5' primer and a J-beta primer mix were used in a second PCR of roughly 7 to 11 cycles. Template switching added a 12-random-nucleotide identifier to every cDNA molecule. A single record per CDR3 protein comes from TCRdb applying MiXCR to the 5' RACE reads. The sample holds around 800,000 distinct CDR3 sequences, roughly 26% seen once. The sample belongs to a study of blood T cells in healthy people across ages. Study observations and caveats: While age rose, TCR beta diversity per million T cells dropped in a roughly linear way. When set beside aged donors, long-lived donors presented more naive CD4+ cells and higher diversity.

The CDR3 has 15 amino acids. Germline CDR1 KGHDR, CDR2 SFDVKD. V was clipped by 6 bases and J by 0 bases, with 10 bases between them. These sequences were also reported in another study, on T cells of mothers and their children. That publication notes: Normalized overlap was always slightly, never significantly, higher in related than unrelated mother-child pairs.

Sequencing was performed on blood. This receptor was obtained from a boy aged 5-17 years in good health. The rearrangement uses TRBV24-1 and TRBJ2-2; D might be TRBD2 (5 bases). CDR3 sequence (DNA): TGTGCCACCAGTTTTGGAGGTGCGAACACCGGGGAGCTGTTTTTT. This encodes CATSFGGANTGELFF.